Following are 27 T cell receptor beta chains from one sample sequenced in a study of T cells after yellow fever vaccination. A single record per CDR3 protein comes from TCRdb applying MiXCR to the 5' RACE reads. The data hold 300,000 to 350,000 distinct CDR3 sequences, with around 4.5% observed a single time. Sequenced material: PBMCs, taken 15 days after the yellow fever booster vaccination. The source of these receptors is a man aged 18 to 30 who received the YFV17D yellow fever vaccine.

This clonotype was detected ten times or more. DNA of the CDR3: TGTGCCAGCAGTGACGCAGGGGGCAATGGCTACACCTTC. This sequence encodes CASSDAGGNGYTF. This sequence joins TRBV6-4 and TRBJ1-2; 8 nucleotides agree with TRBD1. Germline lookup yields CDR1 MRHNA and CDR2 SNTAGT. CDR3 size: 13 residues. With 2 bases clipped from V and 6 bases from J, the junction kept 2 bases outside the gene matches.

CDR3 loop: CASTRLASTGELFF. CDR3 DNA: TGTGCCAGCACCCGACTAGCGTCCACCGGGGAGCTGTTTTTT. The rearrangement links TRBV6-6 to TRBJ2-2, with 8 bases identical to TRBD2. From germline, CDR1 is MNHNY and CDR2 SVGAGI (reference sequence). The CDR3 loop spans 14 amino acids. V gave up 7 bases and J gave up 4 bases; unmatched junction bases: 5.

This clonotype has just a few counts. In nucleotides, the CDR3 is TGTGCCAGCAGCGGAATTCCGGGACAGGGGGCTGGAAACACCATATATTTT. The encoded protein is CASSGIPGQGAGNTIYF. The chain links TRBV9 to TRBJ1-3; 11 bases fit TRBD1. Trimming took 3 bases from V and 2 from J; bases not matched to a gene: 7. Germline V lookup: CDR1 SGDLS, CDR2 YYNGEE. The length of the CDR3 is 17 residues.

This clonotype has only a few counts. This chain joins TRBV5-1 and TRBJ1-1; tentative D call: TRBD1 (5 bases). CDR3 size: 15 residues. Germline CDR1 reads SGHRS; CDR2 reads YFSETQ. Trimming took 0 bases from V and 1 from J, leaving 10 bases between them. CDR3 in amino acids: CASSLADRSNTEAFF. CDR3 coding DNA: TGCGCCAGCAGCTTGGCCGACAGATCGAACACTGAAGCTTTCTTT.

This clonotype showed up many times. CDR3 sequence (DNA): TGTGCCAGCAGTTCGAAACAGAACTATGGCTACACCTTC. It specifies CASSSKQNYGYTF. V gene TRBV12-3 or TRBV12-4 combines with J gene TRBJ1-2; D remains ambiguous. The CDR3 is made up of 13 amino acids. V dropped 4 bases and J dropped 2 bases, with 8 bases sitting between them.

This clonotype was found many times. V gene TRBV29-1 combines with J gene TRBJ2-2, with D unresolved. Trimming took off 3 bases at V and 1 base at J, with 6 bases between the two ends. The CDR3 sequence is 13 residues long. The germline V gene has CDR1 SQVTM and CDR2 ANQGSEA. In DNA, the CDR3 is TGCAGCGTTGATTTCATGAACACCGGGGAGCTGTTTTTT. Its protein is CSVDFMNTGELFF.

This clonotype was counted a few times. The chain combines TRBV12-3 or TRBV12-4 with TRBJ2-3; the D is unclear. V lost 7 bases to trimming and J lost 8 bases, with 16 bases between them. The length of the CDR3 is 13 residues. CDR3 in amino acids: CASTHLSPVTQYF. CDR3 sequence (DNA): TGTGCCAGCACCCATCTAAGCCCGGTTACGCAGTATTTT.

This clonotype was detected many times. The chain is built from TRBV20-1 and TRBJ1-4; D is perhaps TRBD1 (6 bases). The CDR3 is 15 residues long. V lost 0 bases and J lost 8, with 16 bases in between. CDR1 is DFQATT and CDR2 is SNEGSKA in the germline V gene (reference sequence). Here the CDR3 DNA reads TGCAGTGCTAGAGATCTGGCAGGGGATCACGAAAAACTGTTTTTT. This codes for CSARDLAGDHEKLFF.

At least ten counts were recorded for this clonotype. J is TRBJ2-4 and V is TRBV4-3; weak D call: TRBD2 (5 bases). There are 14 residues in the CDR3. The V end was cut by 3 bases, the J end by 0 bases, with 6 bases between. CDR1 and CDR2 (germline): LGHNA, YSLEER. In DNA form, the CDR3 reads TGCGCCAGCAGCCAGGACTTAGCCAAAAACATTCAGTACTTC. Translation: CASSQDLAKNIQYF.

This clonotype was counted ten times or more. DNA of the CDR3: TGTGCCAGCAGCCCCCAGGGGGGAGACACTGAAGCTTTCTTT. It specifies CASSPQGGDTEAFF. The chain combines TRBV9 with TRBJ1-1, with TRBD1 matching 7 bases. The CDR3 loop spans 14 amino acids. Germline CDR1 reads SGDLS; CDR2 reads YYNGEE. V dropped 4 bases and J dropped 3; count of bases not matched to a gene: 6.

The chain recombines TRBV7-9 with TRBJ1-6; 8 bases line up with TRBD1. CDR3 size: 17 residues. CDR1 is SEHNR, CDR2 FQNEAQ, per germline (reference sequence). The junction had 13 bases not matched to a gene; V was cut back by 5 bases and J by 7 bases. CDR3 DNA: TGTGCCAGCAGCCGCGCCATCGGACAGGGTCTAAATTCACCCCTCCACTTT. Translating it yields CASSRAIGQGLNSPLHF. Full variable domain (outside the CDR3, taken from reference TRBV7-9 and TRBJ1-6): DTGVSQNPRHKITKRGQNVTFRCDPISEHNRLYWYRQTLGQGPEFLTYFQNEAQLEKSRLLSDRFSAERPKGSFSTLEIQRTEQGDSAMYLCASSRAIGQGLNSPLHFGNGTRLTVT.

The J gene is TRBJ2-1, the V gene TRBV3-1, with D unclear. V was shortened by 0 bases and J by 7 bases, with 7 bases between the two germline ends. Germline V CDR1 and CDR2: LGHDT, YNNKEL (reference sequence). CDR3 length: 13 amino acids. CDR3 loop: CASSQDWGNEQFF. CDR3 nucleotide sequence: TGTGCCAGCAGCCAAGATTGGGGAAATGAGCAGTTCTTC.

This clonotype has a count of ten or more. The rearrangement joins TRBV7-2 to TRBJ1-1; the match to TRBD1 covers 9 bases. With V trimmed by 3 bases and J by 2 bases, 4 bases remained unmatched. In germline, CDR1 is SGHTA, CDR2 FQGNSA. This CDR3 is built from 15 residues. The CDR3 nucleotides are TGTGCCAGCAGCTTTAGACAGGGGGTAAACACTGAAGCTTTCTTT. Its translation is CASSFRQGVNTEAFF. The full variable domain, its missing parts supplied by reference TRBV7-2 and TRBJ1-1, is GAGVSQSPSNKVTEKGKDVELRCDPISGHTALYWYRQSLGQGLEFLIYFQGNSAPDKSGLPSDRFSAERTGGSVSTLTIQRTQQEDSAVYLCASSFRQGVNTEAFFGQGTRLTVV.

At least ten counts were recorded for this clonotype. In DNA, the CDR3 is TGCGCCAGCAGCCAAGATAGACCTCCGGCTTTTGGTGAAGCTTTCTTT. It translates to CASSQDRPPAFGEAFF. The rearrangement uses TRBV4-1 and TRBJ1-1; unclear D gene. The CDR3 spans 16 residues. Deletions cut 0 bases from V and 7 bases from J, with 18 bases between. Germline V gene lookup returns CDR1 MGHRA and CDR2 YSYEKL.

The genes are TRBV5-5 and TRBJ2-2; 9 nucleotides agree with TRBD1. Germline CDR1 reads SGHKS; CDR2 reads YYEKEE (reference sequence). V lost 4 bases to trimming and J lost 6 bases; unmatched junction nucleotides: 10. The CDR3 is 16 amino acids. As DNA, the CDR3 is TGTGCCAGCAGCATGGGGGACAGGGAAGGGCCCGGGGAGCTGTTTTTT. This gives the protein CASSMGDREGPGELFF.

In its sample, this clonotype was seen many times. The chain has TRBV7-9 and TRBJ1-4, with D perhaps TRBD1 (6 bases). Per germline, CDR1 SEHNR and CDR2 FQNEAQ (reference sequence). The CDR3 extends over 16 amino acids. V lost 3 bases to trimming and J lost 8 bases, with 19 bases between them. The DNA of the CDR3 is TGTGCCAGCAGCTTTCGTCTTGAACAGGGTGGGGAAAAACTGTTTTTT. Its translation: CASSFRLEQGGEKLFF.

This clonotype was seen a few times. The chain combines TRBV6-5 with TRBJ2-1, with TRBD2 matching 9 bases. Germline assignment: CDR1 MNHEY and CDR2 SVGAGI. The ends lost 7 bases at V and 7 bases at J; junction bases unmatched: 5. The CDR3 totals 13 residues. The CDR3 spells CASNPSGANEQFF. The CDR3 DNA reads as TGTGCCAGCAATCCTAGCGGGGCGAATGAGCAGTTCTTC.

The sample holds many counts of this clonotype. The rearrangement links TRBV9 to TRBJ2-1; the D call may be TRBD1 or TRBD2 (6 bases each). Germline CDR1 is SGDLS and CDR2 is YYNGEE. Deletions cut 0 bases from V and 7 bases from J, with 14 bases between. This CDR3 region has 15 residues. The CDR3 is CASSVVVGGSNEQFF. The CDR3 DNA reads TGTGCCAGCAGCGTAGTGGTGGGGGGCTCGAATGAGCAGTTCTTC.

The V call is TRBV5-1, the J call TRBJ1-1; TRBD1 might be the D (5 bases). The CDR3 covers 15 residues. Trimming left V 2 bases short and J 3 bases short, with 14 bases between. CDR1 SGHRS and CDR2 YFSETQ come from the germline V gene. The CDR3 is CASSFGDGGYTEAFF. In nucleotides, the CDR3 is TGCGCCAGCAGCTTCGGGGACGGGGGGTACACTGAAGCTTTCTTT.

This clonotype was counted many times. V usage is TRBV12-3 or TRBV12-4 and J usage is TRBJ1-1; TRBD1 might be the D (5 bases). Trimming left V 4 bases short and J 7 bases short, with 10 bases between. This CDR3 is built from 12 residues. The CDR3 sequence is CASSSLTVEAFF. CDR3 bases: TGTGCCAGCAGTTCCTTGACAGTTGAAGCTTTCTTT.

This clonotype was seen a handful of times. The rearrangement links TRBV9 to TRBJ2-2; D unclear. The germline CDR1 and CDR2 sequences are SGDLS and YYNGEE. V shed 6 bases and J shed 5 bases, with 17 bases lying between them. The CDR3 is 15 residues long. The CDR3 sequence is CASTPFIGETGELFF. The CDR3 DNA reads as TGTGCCAGCACCCCTTTTATTGGGGAAACCGGGGAGCTGTTTTTT.

The gene calls are TRBV12-3 or TRBV12-4 and TRBJ1-5; D remains unclear. This CDR3 spans 13 amino acids. Trimming removed 2 bases from V and 9 bases from J, with 11 bases in between. The CDR3 nucleotides read TGTGCCAGCAGTTTACCTGGAACCTGGCCCCAGCATTTT. It is translated as CASSLPGTWPQHF.

This clonotype was counted between two and nine times. The J gene is TRBJ2-1, the V gene TRBV4-3; D gene uncertain. CDR3 length: 13 residues. Germline V lookup: CDR1 LGHNA, CDR2 YSLEER. Trimming shortened V by 0 bases and J by 12 bases, and 12 bases separated the two germline ends. CDR3 loop: CASSQDISYGQFF. Here the CDR3 DNA reads TGCGCCAGCAGCCAAGATATAAGTTATGGGCAGTTCTTC.

The sample holds a few counts of this clonotype. The J gene is TRBJ2-1, the V gene TRBV3-1; 9 bases are a match to TRBD1. The CDR3 contains 16 residues. The germline V gene encodes CDR1 LGHDT and CDR2 YNNKEL (reference sequence). J gave up 3 bases and V 0 bases, and 3 bases lay outside the gene matches. This CDR3 reads CASSQDTGGLYNEQFF. DNA of the CDR3: TGTGCCAGCAGCCAAGACACAGGGGGCCTCTACAATGAGCAGTTCTTC.

This clonotype was seen only a few times. This chain uses TRBV6-5 with TRBJ2-5; D unresolved. The CDR3 totals 13 residues. Germline CDR1 is MNHEY and CDR2 is SVGAGI. The ends were cut back, 2 bases at V and 5 bases at J, with 9 bases in the middle. The CDR3 nucleotides are TGTGCCAGCAGTTACATACATGAGGAGACCCAGTACTTC. Protein product: CASSYIHEETQYF.

This chain links TRBV6-5 with TRBJ2-7; 8 nucleotides match TRBD2. Germline V lookup: CDR1 MNHEY, CDR2 SVGAGI. This CDR3 is built from 17 residues. With V trimmed by 4 bases and J by 4 bases, 15 bases remained unmatched. The CDR3 loop reads CASSLFQPAGGGYEQYF. CDR3 coding DNA: TGTGCCAGCAGTTTATTTCAGCCGGCGGGGGGCGGGTACGAGCAGTACTTC.

At least ten counts were recorded for this clonotype. This CDR3 is CSVDGQDGDTQYF. For the CDR3, the DNA is TGCAGCGTTGATGGACAGGATGGGGATACGCAGTATTTT. The chain links TRBV29-1 to TRBJ2-3; 7 nucleotides align to TRBD1. The ends lost 3 bases at V and 6 bases at J; junction bases unmatched: 6. CDR1 is SQVTM and CDR2 is ANQGSEA in the germline V gene. This CDR3 has 13 residues.